The source of this TCR beta chain is a study of T cell repertoires in cytomegalovirus infection. About the research overall: An indication of both CMV infection and matching HLA type came from public TCR beta signatures.

TCRdb ran MiXCR on the reads and lists one entry per CDR3 protein. The table has approximately 180,000 distinct CDR3 sequences, approximately 18% seen once. Points on this clonotype: The target antigen is unknown.

This CDR3 has 17 residues. In germline, CDR1 is MGHRA, CDR2 YSYEKL. The V gene lost 1 base and the J gene lost 0 bases, with 16 bases spanning the gap. Notes on the study in general: Summed frequency of public TCR beta families distinguished CMV carriers with the relevant HLA. Ex vivo, HLA-C-restricted CMV-specific TCR beta clonotypes prevailed over the rest of the response.

The source material was CD8+ T cells from PBMCs. This chain uses TRBV4-1 with TRBJ2-7; possibly TRBD2 for D (6 bases). The TCR sequence derives from a human donor in good health (CMV status not recorded). Some clones in this sample may be carry-over from other donors' samples. CDR3: CASSQVGGGVASYEQYF. The CDR3 region has the DNA TGCGCCAGCAGCCAAGTGGGGGGTGGGGTCGCCTCCTACGAGCAGTACTTC.